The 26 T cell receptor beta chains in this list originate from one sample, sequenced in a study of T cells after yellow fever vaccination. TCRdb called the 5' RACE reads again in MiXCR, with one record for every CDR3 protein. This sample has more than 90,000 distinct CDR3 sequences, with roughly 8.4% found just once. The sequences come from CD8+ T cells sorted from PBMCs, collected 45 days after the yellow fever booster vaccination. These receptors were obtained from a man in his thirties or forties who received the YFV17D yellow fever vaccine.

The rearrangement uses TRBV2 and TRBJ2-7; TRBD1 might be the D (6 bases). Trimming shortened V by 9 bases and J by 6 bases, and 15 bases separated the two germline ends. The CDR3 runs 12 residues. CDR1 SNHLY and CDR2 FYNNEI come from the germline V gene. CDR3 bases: TGTGCCAGGACAGGCCCGAGAGGCGAGCAGTACTTC. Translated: CARTGPRGEQYF.

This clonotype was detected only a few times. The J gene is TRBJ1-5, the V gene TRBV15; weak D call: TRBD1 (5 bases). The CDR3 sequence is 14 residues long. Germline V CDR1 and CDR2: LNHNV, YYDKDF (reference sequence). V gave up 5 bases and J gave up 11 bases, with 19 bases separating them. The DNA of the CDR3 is TGTGCCACCAGCGGGGGGGGGGTTGGATCAGCCCAGCATTTT. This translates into CATSGGGVGSAQHF.

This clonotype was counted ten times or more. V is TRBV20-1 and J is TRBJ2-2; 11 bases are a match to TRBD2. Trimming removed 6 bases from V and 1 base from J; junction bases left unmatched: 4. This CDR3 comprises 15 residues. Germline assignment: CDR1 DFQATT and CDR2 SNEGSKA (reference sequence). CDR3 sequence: CSAPGTSGNTGELFF. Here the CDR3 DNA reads TGCAGTGCCCCCGGGACTAGCGGGAACACCGGGGAGCTGTTTTTT.

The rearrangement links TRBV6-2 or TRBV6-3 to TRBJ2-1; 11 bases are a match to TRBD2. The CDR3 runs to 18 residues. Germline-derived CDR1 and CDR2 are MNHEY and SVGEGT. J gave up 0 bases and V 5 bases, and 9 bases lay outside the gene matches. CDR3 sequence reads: CASSGPGTSGSSYNEQFF. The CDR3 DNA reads TGTGCCAGCAGTGGCCCCGGGACTAGCGGTTCCTCCTACAATGAGCAGTTCTTC.

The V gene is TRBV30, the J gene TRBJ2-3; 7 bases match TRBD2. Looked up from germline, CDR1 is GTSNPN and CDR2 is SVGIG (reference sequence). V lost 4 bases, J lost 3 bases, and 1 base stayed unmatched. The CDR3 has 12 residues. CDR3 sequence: CAWMGGTDTQYF. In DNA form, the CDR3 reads TGTGCCTGGATGGGGGGGACAGATACGCAGTATTTT.

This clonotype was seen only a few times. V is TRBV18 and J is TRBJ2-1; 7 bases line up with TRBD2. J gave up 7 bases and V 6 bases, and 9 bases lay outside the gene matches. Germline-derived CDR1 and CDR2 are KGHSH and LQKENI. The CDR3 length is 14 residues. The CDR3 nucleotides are TGTGCCAGCTCGGGATCTTCCGGGGGGAATGAGCAGTTCTTC. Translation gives CASSGSSGGNEQFF.

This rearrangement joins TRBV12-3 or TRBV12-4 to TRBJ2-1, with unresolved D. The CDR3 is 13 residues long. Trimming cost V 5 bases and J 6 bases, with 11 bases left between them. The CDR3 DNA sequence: TGTGCCAGCAGTCTTGGACCGTCCAATGAGCAGTTCTTC. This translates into CASSLGPSNEQFF.

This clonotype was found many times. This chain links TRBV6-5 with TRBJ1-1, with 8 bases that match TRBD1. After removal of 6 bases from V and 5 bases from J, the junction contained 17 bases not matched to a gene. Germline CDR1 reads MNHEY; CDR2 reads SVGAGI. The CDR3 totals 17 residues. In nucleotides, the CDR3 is TGTGCCAGCAGCCAGGTCGGGGGCAGGGGGCTGGGTACTGAAGCTTTCTTT. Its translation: CASSQVGGRGLGTEAFF.

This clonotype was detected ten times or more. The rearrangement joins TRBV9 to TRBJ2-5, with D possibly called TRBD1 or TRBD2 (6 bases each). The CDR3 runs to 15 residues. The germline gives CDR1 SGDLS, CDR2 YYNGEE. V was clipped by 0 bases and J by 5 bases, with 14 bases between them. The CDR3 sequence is CASSVGGGGMETQYF. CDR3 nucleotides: TGTGCCAGCAGCGTAGGTGGAGGGGGGATGGAGACCCAGTACTTC.

The CDR3 nucleotides are TGCGCCAGCAGCGCCGACCGGACACCCTACGAGCAGTACTTC. This codes for CASSADRTPYEQYF. This chain connects TRBV5-1 to TRBJ2-7; D is perhaps TRBD1 (5 bases). V was trimmed by 4 bases and J by 2 bases, leaving 13 bases between them. This CDR3 spans 14 amino acids. CDR1 and CDR2 from the germline V gene are SGHRS and YFSETQ.

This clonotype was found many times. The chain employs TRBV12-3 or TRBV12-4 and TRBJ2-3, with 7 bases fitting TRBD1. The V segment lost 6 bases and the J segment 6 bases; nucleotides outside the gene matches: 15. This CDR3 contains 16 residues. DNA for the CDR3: TGTGCCAGCAGCCCCAAGAGGGGGCTCCCCACCGATACGCAGTATTTT. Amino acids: CASSPKRGLPTDTQYF.

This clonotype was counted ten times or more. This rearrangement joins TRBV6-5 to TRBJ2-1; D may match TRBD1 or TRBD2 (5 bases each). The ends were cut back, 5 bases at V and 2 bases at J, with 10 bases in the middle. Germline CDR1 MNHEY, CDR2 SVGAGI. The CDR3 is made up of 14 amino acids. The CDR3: CASSMGPTYNEQFF. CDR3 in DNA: TGTGCCAGCAGTATGGGACCAACCTACAATGAGCAGTTCTTC.

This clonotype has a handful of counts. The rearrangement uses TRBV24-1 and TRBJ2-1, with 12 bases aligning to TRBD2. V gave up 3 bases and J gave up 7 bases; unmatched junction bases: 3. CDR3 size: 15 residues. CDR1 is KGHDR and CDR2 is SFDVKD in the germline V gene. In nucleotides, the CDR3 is TGTGCCACCAGTGATGTGACTAGCGGGAGTAATGAGCAGTTCTTC. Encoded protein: CATSDVTSGSNEQFF.

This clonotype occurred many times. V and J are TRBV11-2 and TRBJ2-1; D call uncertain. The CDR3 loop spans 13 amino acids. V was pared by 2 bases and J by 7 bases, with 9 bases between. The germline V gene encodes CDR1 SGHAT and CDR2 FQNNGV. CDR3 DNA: TGTGCCAGCAGCTTACCCCACTGGAATGAGCAGTTCTTC. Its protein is CASSLPHWNEQFF.

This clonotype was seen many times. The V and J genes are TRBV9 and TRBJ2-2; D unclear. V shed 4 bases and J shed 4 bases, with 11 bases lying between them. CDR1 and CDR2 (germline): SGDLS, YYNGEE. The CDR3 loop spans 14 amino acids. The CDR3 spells CASSPGWGTGELFF. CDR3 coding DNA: TGTGCCAGCAGCCCTGGTTGGGGCACCGGGGAGCTGTTTTTT. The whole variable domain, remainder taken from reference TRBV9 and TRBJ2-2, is DSGVTQTPKHLITATGQRVTLRCSPRSGDLSVYWYQQSLDQGLQFLIQYYNGEERAKGNILERFSAQQFPDLHSELNLSSLELGDSALYFCASSPGWGTGELFFGEGSRLTVL.

CDR3 in amino acids: CASSEVREETQYF. DNA for the CDR3: TGTGCCAGCAGTGAAGTAAGGGAAGAGACCCAGTACTTC. The chain couples TRBV25-1 to TRBJ2-5; D uncertain. The CDR3 runs 13 residues. In germline, CDR1 is MGHDK, CDR2 SYGVNS. The V gene lost 2 bases and the J gene lost 3 bases, with 7 bases spanning the gap.

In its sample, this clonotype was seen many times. CDR3 residues: CASSPGSPYSQYF. The DNA for the CDR3 is TGTGCCAGCAGCCCCGGGAGCCCCTATTCCCAGTACTTC. This chain connects TRBV7-9 to TRBJ2-5; D is perhaps TRBD2 (6 bases). Germline V gene sequence: CDR1 SEHNR, CDR2 FQNEAQ (reference sequence). The V gene lost 5 bases and the J gene lost 9 bases, with 16 bases spanning the gap. CDR3 length: 13 amino acids.

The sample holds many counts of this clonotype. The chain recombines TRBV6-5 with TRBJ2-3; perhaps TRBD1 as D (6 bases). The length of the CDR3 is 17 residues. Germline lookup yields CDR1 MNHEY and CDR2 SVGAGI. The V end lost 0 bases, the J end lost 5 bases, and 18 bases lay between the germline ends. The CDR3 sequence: CASSYSPEQGEKDTQYF. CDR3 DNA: TGTGCCAGCAGTTACTCCCCCGAACAGGGAGAGAAAGATACGCAGTATTTT.

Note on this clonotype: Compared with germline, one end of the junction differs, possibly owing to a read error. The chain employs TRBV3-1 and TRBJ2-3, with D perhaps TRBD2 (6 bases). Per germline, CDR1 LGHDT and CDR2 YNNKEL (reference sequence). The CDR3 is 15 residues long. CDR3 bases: TGTGCCAGCAGCCAATGGGACTCCAGCATAGATACGCAGTATTTT. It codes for CASSQWDSSIDTQYF.

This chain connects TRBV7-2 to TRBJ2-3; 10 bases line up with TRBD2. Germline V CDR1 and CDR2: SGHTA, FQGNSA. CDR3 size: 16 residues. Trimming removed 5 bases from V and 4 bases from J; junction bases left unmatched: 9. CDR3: CASSIWTSGAADTQYF. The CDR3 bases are TGTGCCAGCAGCATTTGGACTAGCGGAGCGGCAGATACGCAGTATTTT.

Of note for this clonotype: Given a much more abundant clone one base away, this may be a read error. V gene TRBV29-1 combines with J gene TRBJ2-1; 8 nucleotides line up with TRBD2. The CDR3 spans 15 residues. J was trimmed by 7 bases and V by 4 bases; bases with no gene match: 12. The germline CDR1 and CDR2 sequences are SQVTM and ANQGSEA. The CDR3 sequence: CSVVAITGGLNEQFF. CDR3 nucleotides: TGCAGCGTTGTAGCCATTACGGGAGGGCTTAATGAGCAGTTCTTC.

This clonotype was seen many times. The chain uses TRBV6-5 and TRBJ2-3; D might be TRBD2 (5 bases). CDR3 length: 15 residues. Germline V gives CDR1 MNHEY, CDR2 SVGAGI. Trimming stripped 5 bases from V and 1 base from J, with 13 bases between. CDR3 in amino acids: CASSPRGARTDTQYF. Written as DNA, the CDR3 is TGTGCCAGCAGTCCTCGGGGAGCGCGCACAGATACGCAGTATTTT.

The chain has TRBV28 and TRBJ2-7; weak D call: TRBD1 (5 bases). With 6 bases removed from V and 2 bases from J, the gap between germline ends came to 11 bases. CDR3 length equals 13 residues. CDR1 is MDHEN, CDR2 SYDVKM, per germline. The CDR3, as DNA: TGTGCCAGCAGCCCAGGGATCCCCTACGAGCAGTACTTC. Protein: CASSPGIPYEQYF.

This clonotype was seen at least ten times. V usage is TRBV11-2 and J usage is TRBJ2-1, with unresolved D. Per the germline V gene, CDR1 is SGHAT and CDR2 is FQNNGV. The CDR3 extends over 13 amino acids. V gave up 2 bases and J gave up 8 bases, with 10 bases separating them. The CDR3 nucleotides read TGTGCCAGCAGCTTATTTGGGTTCGATGAGCAGTTCTTC. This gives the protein CASSLFGFDEQFF.

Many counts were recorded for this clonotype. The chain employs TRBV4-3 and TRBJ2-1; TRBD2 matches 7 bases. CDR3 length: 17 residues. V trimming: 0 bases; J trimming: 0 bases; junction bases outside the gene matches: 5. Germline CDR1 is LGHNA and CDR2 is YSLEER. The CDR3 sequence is CASSQDAGEGSYNEQFF. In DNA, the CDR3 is TGCGCCAGCAGCCAAGATGCGGGAGAGGGCTCCTACAATGAGCAGTTCTTC.

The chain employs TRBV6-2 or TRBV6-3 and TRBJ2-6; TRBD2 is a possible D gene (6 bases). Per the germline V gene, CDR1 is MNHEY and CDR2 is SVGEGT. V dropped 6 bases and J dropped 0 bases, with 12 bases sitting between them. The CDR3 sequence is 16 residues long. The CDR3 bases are TGTGCCAGCAGACCGCGGGAAAGCTCTGGGGCCAACGTCCTGACTTTC. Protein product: CASRPRESSGANVLTF.